This passage covers 28 T cell receptor beta chains from one sample sequenced in a study of regulatory T cells in long-lasting Graves disease. Construction of the TCR beta libraries employed iRepertoire HTBI primers in conjunction with Arm-PCR of CDR3 regions. TCRdb reprocessed the multiplex PCR reads via MiXCR and lists one record per CDR3 protein. The sample lists hundreds of thousands of distinct CDR3 sequences; roughly 18% were seen once. Time point of the sample: newly diagnosed GD, antithyroid drugs for less than 3 months. The authors made the TCR library using RNA they extracted from PBMCs. Source: peripheral blood mononuclear cells (PBMCs), taken at new diagnosis, from a patient treated with antithyroid drugs. The receptors stem from a female donor with Graves disease.

This clonotype came up a few times. J is TRBJ2-5 and V is TRBV18; 11 bases are shared with TRBD2. Losses at the gene ends were 4 bases for V and 7 bases for J; bases not matched to a gene: 8. CDR1 and CDR2 from the germline V gene are KGHSH and LQKENI. The CDR3 has 15 residues. The CDR3 sequence is CASSQEGLAEATQYF. CDR3 bases: TGTGCCAGCTCACAAGAGGGACTAGCGGAAGCGACCCAGTACTTC.

At least ten counts were recorded for this clonotype. This chain links TRBV5-5 with TRBJ2-2, with a possible D match to TRBD2 (6 bases). Per germline, CDR1 SGHKS and CDR2 YYEKEE (reference sequence). The CDR3 is made up of 15 amino acids. V was pared by 1 base and J by 5 bases, with 12 bases between. CDR3 in DNA: TGTGCCAGCAGCTTGAGGGAGGTGGGAACCGGGGAGCTGTTTTTT. This codes for CASSLREVGTGELFF.

This clonotype was picked up many times. This chain joins TRBV2 and TRBJ2-5; D is tentatively TRBD1 or TRBD2 (5 bases each). Trimming shortened V by 6 bases and J by 2 bases, and 13 bases separated the two germline ends. The CDR3 is made up of 14 amino acids. Germline lookup yields CDR1 SNHLY and CDR2 FYNNEI. The CDR3, as DNA: TGTGCCAGCAGCGGAGACAGACTACAAGAGACCCAGTACTTC. Its translation is CASSGDRLQETQYF.

This clonotype was observed many times. The chain couples TRBV24-1 to TRBJ2-3; 11 bases are shared with TRBD2. The V gene end was trimmed by 3 bases and the J gene end by 5 bases; junction bases not matched to a gene: 6. Germline V lookup: CDR1 KGHDR, CDR2 SFDVKD. The CDR3 contains 16 residues. This CDR3 reads CATSDATSGSGDTQYF. The CDR3 DNA reads TGTGCCACCAGTGATGCTACTAGCGGGAGTGGAGATACGCAGTATTTT.

This chain joins TRBV19 and TRBJ2-5; D is unclear. The V end lost 3 bases, the J end lost 3 bases, and 8 bases lay between the germline ends. The germline V gene encodes CDR1 LNHDA and CDR2 SQIVND (reference sequence). The CDR3 sequence is 13 residues long. The CDR3 region has the DNA TGTGCCAGTAGTATCTCGGCAGAAGAGACCCAGTACTTC. Translation: CASSISAEETQYF.

At least ten counts were recorded for this clonotype. The chain employs TRBV24-1 and TRBJ2-3; 7 bases agree with TRBD2. Germline assignment: CDR1 KGHDR and CDR2 SFDVKD. The length of the CDR3 is 17 residues. V shed 4 bases, J shed 1 base, and the junction held 10 bases outside the gene matches. The CDR3, as DNA: TGTGCCACCAGTGAGGCCGGGACTACCCGTCGCACAGATACGCAGTATTTT. Its protein is CATSEAGTTRRTDTQYF.

Turning to this clonotype: It may be a read error: a sequence one base away is much more abundant. The chain joins TRBV3-1 to TRBJ2-2; no firm D call. The germline CDR1 and CDR2 sequences are LGHDT and YNNKEL (reference sequence). Deletions cut 0 bases from V and 2 bases from J, with 13 bases between. The CDR3 contains 17 residues. The CDR3 loop is CASSQEGTRRNTGELFF. The CDR3 region has the DNA TGTGCCAGCAGCCAAGAAGGCACGAGAAGAAACACCGGGGAGCTGTTTTTT.

CDR3 amino acids: CASKIGEYGYTF. In DNA, the CDR3 is TGTGCCAGCAAGATAGGGGAGTATGGCTACACCTTC. The chain has TRBV6-1 and TRBJ1-2; D may be TRBD1 (5 bases). Germline CDR1 MNHNS, CDR2 SASEGT. The CDR3 is 12 residues long. V was shortened by 7 bases and J by 5 bases, with 11 bases between the two germline ends.

This clonotype was counted many times. The rearrangement links TRBV11-3 to TRBJ1-1; D might be TRBD1 (5 bases). Germline values: CDR1 SGHNT, CDR2 YENEEA. The CDR3 spans 13 residues. The ends were cut back, 5 bases at V and 4 bases at J, with 11 bases in the middle. CDR3 residues: CASSDVGGTEAFF. DNA of the CDR3: TGTGCCAGCAGCGACGTGGGGGGCACTGAAGCTTTCTTT.

This clonotype was picked up many times. The chain combines TRBV27 with TRBJ1-2; TRBD1 aligns across 8 bases. This CDR3 has 16 residues. V gave up 5 bases and J gave up 6 bases; unmatched junction bases: 14. CDR1 and CDR2 from the germline V gene are MNHEY and SMNVEV (reference sequence). CDR3 loop: CASSPRTGKVFHGYTF. The CDR3 DNA sequence: TGTGCCAGCAGTCCCCGGACAGGGAAGGTTTTTCATGGCTACACCTTC.

In its sample, this clonotype was seen many times. The chain is built from TRBV12-3 or TRBV12-4 and TRBJ2-5; TRBD2 matches 7 bases. This CDR3 spans 17 amino acids. J lost 2 bases, V lost 2 bases, and 11 bases had no gene match. CDR3 in DNA: TGTGCCAGCAGTTTAAGGGAGGGTGGGGCAGGGCAAGAGACCCAGTACTTC. It translates to CASSLREGGAGQETQYF.

As concerns this clonotype: At one end the junction does not follow the germline gene, possibly because of a read error. This rearrangement joins TRBV9 to TRBJ2-5; 8 bases match TRBD2. Germline V gene data show CDR1 as SGDLS and CDR2 as YYNGEE. The length of the CDR3 is 17 residues. The CDR3, as DNA: TGTGCCAGCAGCGACCACGGGGGGGCAGGGATGCGAGAGACCCGGTACTTC. Translation: CASSDHGGAGMRETRYF.

This clonotype occurred a few times. J is TRBJ1-1 and V is TRBV20-1; a weak D match, TRBD1 (6 bases). CDR1 is DFQATT, CDR2 SNEGSKA, per germline (reference sequence). The CDR3 extends over 14 amino acids. The V gene lost 3 bases and the J gene lost 1 base, with 12 bases spanning the gap. Here the CDR3 DNA reads TGCAGTGCTAGGGGTGGACAGCCGAACACTGAAGCTTTCTTT. This gives the protein CSARGGQPNTEAFF.

This clonotype showed up many times. The chain recombines TRBV12-3 or TRBV12-4 with TRBJ2-5; 9 positions agree with TRBD1. V trimming: 6 bases; J trimming: 4 bases; junction bases outside the gene matches: 3. The CDR3 is 13 amino acids. The CDR3 DNA is TGTGCCAGCAGCTTGACAGGGGGAGAGACCCAGTACTTC. It specifies CASSLTGGETQYF.

This clonotype appeared many times. The gene calls are TRBV5-1 and TRBJ2-2, with a possible D match to TRBD2 (5 bases). V gave up 0 bases and J gave up 1 base, with 7 bases separating them. CDR1 SGHRS and CDR2 YFSETQ come from the germline V gene. The CDR3 totals 15 residues. The CDR3 sequence: CASSLADWNTGELFF. DNA for the CDR3: TGCGCCAGCAGCTTGGCGGACTGGAACACCGGGGAGCTGTTTTTT. Based on the CDR3 plus reference TRBV5-1 and TRBJ2-2, the full variable domain is KAGVTQTPRYLIKTRGQQVTLSCSPISGHRSVSWYQQTPGQGLQFLFEYFSETQRNKGNFPGRFSGRQFSNSRSEMNVSTLELGDSALYLCASSLADWNTGELFFGEGSRLTVL.

This clonotype was picked up many times. At one end, the junction sequence differs from germline, possibly due to a read error. The chain employs TRBV2 and TRBJ2-5; no reliable D call. There are 12 residues in the CDR3. The V gene's germline CDR1 is SNHLY and CDR2 FYNNEI. The CDR3 spells CASREGALILVF. The CDR3 DNA reads TGTGCCAGCAGGGAAGGCGCACTCATCTTGGTCTTC.

This clonotype was seen at least ten times. The chain has TRBV7-2 and TRBJ1-1, with D unclear. The ends were cut back, 3 bases at V and 5 bases at J, with 13 bases in the middle. The CDR3 sequence is 14 residues long. The V gene's germline CDR1 is SGHTA and CDR2 FQGNSA. CDR3 sequence reads: CASSLKGGGTEAFF. CDR3 coding DNA: TGTGCCAGCAGCTTGAAGGGCGGTGGGACTGAAGCTTTCTTT.

This clonotype was detected ten times or more. The chain has TRBV18 and TRBJ1-4, with no clear D. The germline V and J ends were trimmed by 1 base and 5 bases, with 14 bases remaining between them. This CDR3 is built from 16 residues. Per germline, CDR1 KGHSH and CDR2 LQKENI. The CDR3 nucleotides read TGTGCCAGCTCACCACGGCAGTTGGCCTTCAATGAAAAACTGTTTTTT. It translates to CASSPRQLAFNEKLFF.

This clonotype came up many times. The chain uses TRBV30 and TRBJ1-4; D may be TRBD1 (6 bases). Germline V gene lookup returns CDR1 GTSNPN and CDR2 SVGIG (reference sequence). The CDR3 is made up of 14 amino acids. With 1 base removed from V and 6 bases from J, the gap between germline ends came to 12 bases. The CDR3 DNA sequence: TGTGCCTGGAGTGCCGGGCCAGGGGATGAAAAACTGTTTTTT. Its translation is CAWSAGPGDEKLFF.

This clonotype showed up many times. The genes are TRBV19 and TRBJ1-5; TRBD1 aligns across 7 bases. The germline CDR1 and CDR2 sequences are LNHDA and SQIVND (reference sequence). J lost 8 bases, V lost 6 bases, and 7 bases had no gene match. This CDR3 region has 13 residues. The CDR3 region has the DNA TGTGCCAGTAGGACGACAGGGAGGGAGCCCCAGCATTTT. Amino acid sequence: CASRTTGREPQHF.

This clonotype was seen many times. The chain is built from TRBV11-2 and TRBJ1-1; D possibly corresponds to TRBD1 (5 bases). Germline V lookup: CDR1 SGHAT, CDR2 FQNNGV. The CDR3 runs 12 residues. Trimming took off 3 bases at V and 6 bases at J, with 8 bases between the two ends. The CDR3 protein is CASSLGDPEAFF. The CDR3 DNA is TGTGCCAGCAGCTTGGGGGATCCTGAAGCTTTCTTT.

The table lists this clonotype with many counts. The genes are TRBV12-5 and TRBJ2-3; 8 bases are shared with TRBD2. This CDR3 has 14 residues. V shed 5 bases, J shed 3 bases, and the junction held 4 bases outside the gene matches. Germline CDR1 is LGHNT and CDR2 is FRNRAP. For the CDR3, the DNA is TGTGCTAGTGGTCGGGGACTAGGAACAGATACGCAGTATTTT. The encoded protein is CASGRGLGTDTQYF.

This sequence joins TRBV7-9 and TRBJ2-7; 7 bases are a match to TRBD2. CDR3 size: 15 residues. The junction had 9 bases not matched to a gene; V was cut back by 2 bases and J by 5 bases. Germline V lookup: CDR1 SEHNR, CDR2 FQNEAQ (reference sequence). This CDR3 is CASSLMGGSSDEQYF. The CDR3, as DNA: TGTGCCAGCAGCTTAATGGGGGGGTCTAGCGACGAGCAGTACTTC.

This rearrangement joins TRBV13 to TRBJ1-1, with 8 positions matching TRBD1. The ends lost 4 bases at V and 1 base at J; junction bases unmatched: 8. Germline values: CDR1 PRHDT, CDR2 FYEKMQ (reference sequence). The CDR3 runs 16 residues. Here the CDR3 reads CASSSTRTGWNTEAFF. CDR3 nucleotides: TGTGCCAGCAGCTCCACACGGACAGGGTGGAACACTGAAGCTTTCTTT.

This clonotype was seen at least ten times. The genes are TRBV11-3 and TRBJ2-5; D is undetermined. V dropped 5 bases and J dropped 5 bases, with 6 bases sitting between them. The CDR3 is made up of 11 amino acids. Per the germline V gene, CDR1 is SGHNT and CDR2 is YENEEA. Here the CDR3 reads CASSKTETQYF. In DNA form, the CDR3 reads TGTGCCAGCAGCAAAACGGAGACCCAGTACTTC.

This clonotype came up many times. The chain links TRBV7-9 to TRBJ1-6, with 7 bases matching TRBD1. Trimming removed 1 base from V and 9 bases from J; junction bases left unmatched: 3. The germline CDR1 and CDR2 sequences are SEHNR and FQNEAQ (reference sequence). The length of the CDR3 is 14 residues. The CDR3 here is CASSLEAGGSPLHF. The CDR3 DNA reads TGTGCCAGCAGCTTAGAGGCAGGGGGTTCACCCCTCCACTTT.

The gene calls are TRBV30 and TRBJ1-4, with a weak D call TRBD1 (6 bases). The CDR3 sequence is 20 residues long. Per the germline V gene, CDR1 is GTSNPN and CDR2 is SVGIG (reference sequence). V lost 0 bases and J lost 2, with 25 bases in between. The CDR3 DNA sequence: TGTGCCTGGAGTGTAGGGGTTGGGGCCAGGGGATCATTCACTAATGAAAAACTGTTTTTT. Its protein is CAWSVGVGARGSFTNEKLFF. The entire variable domain, with the rest obtained from reference TRBV30 and TRBJ1-4, is as follows: SQTIHQWPATLVQPVGSPLSLECTVEGTSNPNLYWYRQAAGRGLQLLFYSVGIGQISSEVPQNLSASRPQDRQFILSSKKLLLSDSGFYLCAWSVGVGARGSFTNEKLFFGSGTQLSVL.

This clonotype was found many times. This chain links TRBV27 with TRBJ2-3; no definite D call. Germline V lookup: CDR1 MNHEY, CDR2 SMNVEV (reference sequence). The CDR3 extends over 13 amino acids. Trimming took 4 bases from V and 5 from J, leaving 10 bases between them. CDR3: CASSYSGVDTQYF. In DNA, the CDR3 is TGTGCCAGCAGTTACTCAGGTGTAGATACGCAGTATTTT.